The 26 T cell receptor beta chains below come from one sample, sequenced in a study of identical twins (dated by TCRdb to 2016 to 2017). Library preparation employed 5' RACE. TCRdb shows the sequencer as Illumina HiSeq 2000. TCRdb reprocessed the public reads (quality trimming at Q25 with fastp, clone calling with MiXCR) and kept in-frame beta chains. Identical CDR3 protein sequences are pooled into one entry, listed with their most common genes and DNA. The sample table lists roughly 1,500,000 distinct CDR3 sequences, less than 40% of them with a count of one. The ten largest clones represent about 0.27% of the sample. Sequencing was carried out using cord blood. These receptors were collected from a newborn girl in good health.

The chain carries TRBV25-1 and TRBJ1-2; D remains unclear. The CDR3 contains 13 residues. V gave up 2 bases and J gave up 8 bases, with 12 bases separating them. CDR1 and CDR2 from the germline V gene are MGHDK and SYGVNS. CDR3 coding DNA: TGTGCCAGCAGTGAAGTCTCAGCCCCAGGCTACACCTTC. Translated: CASSEVSAPGYTF.

In its sample, this clonotype was seen a few times. This rearrangement joins TRBV11-2 to TRBJ2-1, with a weak D call TRBD2 (6 bases). The germline V gene encodes CDR1 SGHAT and CDR2 FQNNGV. With 1 base removed from V and 8 bases from J, the gap between germline ends came to 12 bases. There are 14 residues in the CDR3. CDR3 region: CASSLGGMGDEQFF. CDR3 nucleotides: TGTGCCAGCAGCTTAGGCGGGATGGGCGATGAGCAGTTCTTC.

In its sample, this clonotype was seen a few times. V and J are TRBV4-1 and TRBJ2-5; D gene uncertain. From germline, CDR1 is MGHRA and CDR2 YSYEKL. V was pared by 1 base and J by 2 bases, with 11 bases between. The CDR3 runs 15 residues. The CDR3 DNA reads as TGCGCCAGCAGCCAAGGACCTACAAATCAAGAGACCCAGTACTTC. This encodes CASSQGPTNQETQYF.

The table lists this clonotype with a few counts. The chain employs TRBV20-1 and TRBJ1-2, with D possibly TRBD1 on 5 matching bases. CDR1 and CDR2 (germline): DFQATT, SNEGSKA (reference sequence). Trimming cost V 0 bases and J 2 bases, with 16 bases left between them. The CDR3 totals 16 residues. Here the CDR3 DNA reads TGCAGTGCTAGAGATCGGCCAGGGTACCTGAACTATGGCTACACCTTC. As protein: CSARDRPGYLNYGYTF.

This clonotype came up a few times. The V gene is TRBV6-6, the J gene TRBJ1-5; 8 bases match TRBD1. Germline CDR1 is MNHNY and CDR2 is SVGAGI (reference sequence). The junction had 5 bases not matched to a gene; V was cut back by 5 bases and J by 2 bases. This CDR3 is built from 15 residues. CDR3 bases: TGTGCCAGCAGTCACCAGGGGGCCGGCAATCAGCCCCAGCATTTT. Its protein is CASSHQGAGNQPQHF.

CDR3 amino acids: CASSELAATDTQYF. The CDR3 coding sequence is TGTGCCAGCAGCGAGTTAGCGGCCACAGATACGCAGTATTTT. V usage is TRBV12-3 or TRBV12-4 and J usage is TRBJ2-3; TRBD2 might be the D (6 bases). V was shortened by 6 bases and J by 2 bases, with 12 bases between the two germline ends. This CDR3 is built from 14 residues.

This clonotype has a single count. V is TRBV30 and J is TRBJ1-2; 7 positions match TRBD1. V was clipped by 7 bases and J by 5 bases; unmatched bases: 7. Germline values: CDR1 GTSNPN, CDR2 SVGIG (reference sequence). The CDR3 is 12 amino acids. CDR3 DNA sequence: TGTGCCTTTAACAGGGGAGGATATGGCTACACCTTC. Protein sequence: CAFNRGGYGYTF.

This clonotype was recorded once. The rearrangement joins TRBV28 to TRBJ2-1, with no clear D. The J call may not be correct, given that the DNA end is closer to TRBJ2-7. Germline CDR1 MDHEN, CDR2 SYDVKM. This CDR3 has 16 amino acids. In nucleotides, the CDR3 is TGTGCCAGCAGCCCCCCTTTCGTCGCCCCCTACAATGAGCAGTACTTC. Protein sequence: CASSPPFVAPYNEQYF.

The chain has TRBV7-9 and TRBJ2-2; no definite D call. The CDR3 runs to 15 residues. The germline gives CDR1 SEHNR, CDR2 FQNEAQ (reference sequence). V lost 5 bases and J lost 0, with 10 bases in between. This CDR3 is CASSADGSNTGELFF. The CDR3 DNA sequence: TGTGCCAGCAGCGCCGACGGTTCGAACACCGGGGAGCTGTTTTTT. Together with reference TRBV7-9 and TRBJ2-2, the CDR3 gives the full variable domain: DTGVSQNPRHKITKRGQNVTFRCDPISEHNRLYWYRQTLGQGPEFLTYFQNEAQLEKSRLLSDRFSAERPKGSFSTLEIQRTEQGDSAMYLCASSADGSNTGELFFGEGSRLTVL.

This clonotype was seen once. V is TRBV28 and J is TRBJ1-4; D is ambiguous. Trimming removed 2 bases from V and 5 bases from J, with 6 bases in between. The length of the CDR3 is 13 residues. Looked up from germline, CDR1 is MDHEN and CDR2 is SYDVKM. The CDR3 DNA reads TGTGCCAGCAGTTTACCCCCAAATGAAAAACTGTTTTTT. Encoded protein: CASSLPPNEKLFF.

The genes are TRBV11-2 and TRBJ1-2; D uncertain. The CDR3 is made up of 13 amino acids. V was trimmed by 7 bases and J by 8 bases, leaving 17 bases between them. CDR1 is SGHAT and CDR2 is FQNNGV in the germline V gene. The CDR3 region is CASIPTSRRGYTF. Here the CDR3 DNA reads TGTGCCAGCATCCCGACAAGCCGAAGGGGCTACACCTTC.

This clonotype was counted a few times. This sequence joins TRBV29-1 and TRBJ1-2, with TRBD1 identical over 7 bases. This CDR3 comprises 11 residues. The germline V gene has CDR1 SQVTM and CDR2 ANQGSEA. V was pared by 6 bases and J by 6 bases, with 4 bases of the junction left unmatched. The CDR3 reads CSVLGGNGYTF. The CDR3 region has the DNA TGCAGCGTCCTAGGGGGCAATGGCTACACCTTC.

This chain connects TRBV7-2 to TRBJ2-7, with 8 positions matching TRBD2. This CDR3 spans 16 amino acids. Germline V gene lookup returns CDR1 SGHTA and CDR2 FQGNSA. Trimming took 1 base from V and 0 from J; bases not matched to a gene: 5. The CDR3 DNA is TGTGCCAGCAGCTTAGGACTAGCGTGGAGCTCCTACGAGCAGTACTTC. Translated, it gives CASSLGLAWSSYEQYF.

This clonotype was recorded at least ten times. V usage is TRBV10-3 and J usage is TRBJ2-3; the D is unclear. The CDR3 runs to 11 residues. V lost 3 bases to trimming and J lost 4 bases, with 2 bases between them. Germline V gene data show CDR1 as ENHRY and CDR2 as SYGVKD. CDR3 sequence: CAISEADTQYF. CDR3 sequence (DNA): TGTGCCATCAGTGAAGCAGATACGCAGTATTTT.

This clonotype has a handful of counts. This sequence joins TRBV12-3 or TRBV12-4 and TRBJ2-7, with TRBD1 as a possible D gene (6 bases). V gave up 3 bases and J gave up 2 bases, with 11 bases separating them. The CDR3 consists of 14 residues. The CDR3 nucleotides read TGTGCCAGCAGTTTCCGCAGGGGCCCCTACGAGCAGTACTTC. Translation: CASSFRRGPYEQYF.

This chain links TRBV12-3 or TRBV12-4 with TRBJ2-4, with unresolved D. The closer fit of TRBJ2-7 to the DNA end suggests the J call may be wrong. The CDR3 loop spans 14 amino acids. The CDR3 sequence: CASSLAPRPYEQYF. CDR3 DNA sequence: TGTGCCAGCAGTTTAGCGCCGAGACCCTACGAGCAGTACTTC.

The chain uses TRBV20-1 and TRBJ2-7; D might be TRBD2 (5 bases). Germline V gives CDR1 DFQATT, CDR2 SNEGSKA (reference sequence). This CDR3 spans 14 amino acids. V gave up 4 bases and J gave up 2 bases, with 15 bases separating them. This chain's CDR3 is CSANTRRSPYEQYF. In DNA form, the CDR3 reads TGCAGTGCTAATACTAGACGGTCCCCCTACGAGCAGTACTTC.

This clonotype was counted ten times or more. The V and J genes are TRBV6-6 and TRBJ2-7; 7 bases are a match to TRBD1. The germline gives CDR1 MNHNY, CDR2 SVGAGI (reference sequence). The CDR3 length is 13 residues. The J segment lost 7 bases and the V segment lost 5 bases, leaving 8 bases of the junction unmatched. The CDR3 DNA sequence: TGTGCCAGCAGTACCCGACAGGGAAGGGAGCAGTACTTC. This encodes CASSTRQGREQYF.

V gene TRBV7-2 combines with J gene TRBJ1-1, with unresolved D. The CDR3 length is 15 residues. V was shortened by 3 bases and J by 1 base, with 12 bases between the two germline ends. Germline CDR1 SGHTA, CDR2 FQGNSA. In DNA form, the CDR3 reads TGTGCCAGCAGCTTTGACTCCGGCGGGAACACTGAAGCTTTCTTT. It is translated as CASSFDSGGNTEAFF.

This clonotype occurred a few times. The CDR3 DNA follows: TGTGCCAGCAGCCCAAAAGGGAGGGACTATGGCTACACCTTC. It yields the protein CASSPKGRDYGYTF. The chain combines TRBV7-2 with TRBJ1-2; D is ambiguous. V was trimmed by 5 bases and J by 3 bases, leaving 13 bases between them. Germline V gene sequence: CDR1 SGHTA, CDR2 FQGNSA. The CDR3 runs 14 residues.

The chain combines TRBV5-1 with TRBJ2-7; the match to TRBD2 covers 7 bases. The CDR3 spans 16 residues. Per germline, CDR1 SGHRS and CDR2 YFSETQ. The V and J ends lost 4 bases and 2 bases, in that order; junction bases with no gene match: 12. The CDR3 reads CASSMVFSGGTYEQYF. CDR3 sequence (DNA): TGCGCCAGCAGCATGGTATTTTCGGGGGGAACCTACGAGCAGTACTTC.

This clonotype appeared a few times. The J gene is TRBJ2-1, the V gene TRBV7-2, with D tentatively TRBD2 (6 bases). Germline-derived CDR1 and CDR2 are SGHTA and FQGNSA. Trimming left V 4 bases short and J 7 bases short, with 11 bases between. The CDR3 length is 13 residues. The CDR3 region has the DNA TGTGCCAGCAGCTCACAGGCGGGGAATGAGCAGTTCTTC. This encodes CASSSQAGNEQFF.

This clonotype was seen only a few times. The chain links TRBV15 to TRBJ2-7; 11 bases align to TRBD2. The CDR3 covers 20 residues. Trimming at V came to 0 bases and at J to 7 bases, leaving 20 bases not matched to a gene. Germline V gene lookup returns CDR1 LNHNV and CDR2 YYDKDF (reference sequence). Here the CDR3 DNA reads TGTGCCACCAGCAGAGAAACTCCGGGACTAGCGGTTCAGAATTCCAGGGAGCAGTACTTC. Translating it yields CATSRETPGLAVQNSREQYF.

This rearrangement joins TRBV7-9 to TRBJ2-1; 13 bases line up with TRBD2. Trimming at V came to 5 bases and at J to 3 bases, leaving 13 bases not matched to a gene. This CDR3 spans 19 amino acids. The germline gives CDR1 SEHNR, CDR2 FQNEAQ (reference sequence). DNA of the CDR3: TGTGCCAGCAGCCCTGGACTAGCGGGAGTCCCCTCGATCTACAATGAGCAGTTCTTC. Translating gives CASSPGLAGVPSIYNEQFF. Looking up the rest from reference TRBV7-9 and TRBJ2-1 gives the full variable domain: DTGVSQNPRHKITKRGQNVTFRCDPISEHNRLYWYRQTLGQGPEFLTYFQNEAQLEKSRLLSDRFSAERPKGSFSTLEIQRTEQGDSAMYLCASSPGLAGVPSIYNEQFFGPGTRLTVL.

This sequence joins TRBV7-2 and TRBJ2-5; tentatively, D is TRBD1 (5 bases). Trimming took off 1 base at V and 3 bases at J, with 9 bases between the two ends. Germline CDR1 SGHTA, CDR2 FQGNSA. The CDR3 is 14 residues long. CDR3: CASSLGQGKETQYF. The CDR3 nucleotides read TGTGCCAGCAGCTTAGGTCAGGGAAAAGAGACCCAGTACTTC. Variable domain in full (rest from reference TRBV7-2 and TRBJ2-5): GAGVSQSPSNKVTEKGKDVELRCDPISGHTALYWYRQSLGQGLEFLIYFQGNSAPDKSGLPSDRFSAERTGGSVSTLTIQRTQQEDSAVYLCASSLGQGKETQYFGPGTRLLVL.

This clonotype was counted only a few times. The chain has TRBV20-1 and TRBJ2-7, with D tentatively TRBD1 (6 bases). The germline V gene encodes CDR1 DFQATT and CDR2 SNEGSKA (reference sequence). The CDR3 consists of 16 residues. Trimming took 0 bases from V and 2 from J, leaving 17 bases between them. This CDR3 reads CSARDEGQGTAYEQYF. The DNA of the CDR3 is TGCAGTGCTAGAGATGAGGGGCAGGGGACGGCCTACGAGCAGTACTTC.